What follows describes a single T cell receptor (beta chain). The target antigen is unknown. Trimming removed 3 bases from V and 5 bases from J; junction bases left unmatched: 7. CDR3 size: 14 residues. The germline V gene encodes CDR1 GTSNPN and CDR2 SVGIG (reference sequence). The sample belongs to a study of T cells in localized non-small cell lung cancer. Findings and limits, study-wide: Higher blood T cell density went with longer overall survival. Across samples, adjacent lung featured a median roughly 60 of the top 100 tumor clones. Sequence data derive from only one tumor region, so heterogeneity remains possible.

Produced via immunoSEQ multiplex PCR; TCRdb's table is partial and in-frame only. The data hold approximately 30,000 clones, with roughly 89% observed a single time. The sample in question was peripheral blood, obtained before any cancer treatment. The V call is TRBV30, the J call TRBJ2-5; 9 positions agree with TRBD1. The sequence was collected from a woman aged 18-50 years with stage I lung adenocarcinoma. CDR3 DNA: TGTGCCTGGAGGGCACAGGGGGCGAGGGAGACCCAGTACTTC. It specifies CAWRAQGARETQYF. The full variable domain, rest sourced from reference TRBV30 and TRBJ2-5, is SQTIHQWPATLVQPVGSPLSLECTVEGTSNPNLYWYRQAAGRGLQLLFYSVGIGQISSEVPQNLSASRPQDRQFILSSKKLLLSDSGFYLCAWRAQGARETQYFGPGTRLLVL.